This TCR beta chain was sequenced for a study of tissue T cells after allogeneic stem cell transplantation (dated by TCRdb to 2022 to 2024). Describing the broader study: When multiple samples of a tissue existed, pathologist review of H&E sections prioritized samples with histologically apparent lymphocytes for sequencing. The study profiled TCR beta repertoires in many tissues obtained from research autopsies of patients with and without GVHD, and also in mouse models of GVHD. The human arm was a prospective observational study without blinding or randomization.

With respect to this clone: The specificity of this receptor is unknown. No qualities accompany the bases; no much larger clone lies one base away.

The time point tag for this specimen amounts to: human tissue collected at research (rapid) autopsy. Three non-HCT comparator patients with other cancers, having at least five GI tract samples and no known GI disease at death, were selected retrospectively. After a median post-mortem interval of roughly 9.4 hours, the autopsy tissues collected included GI sites spanning esophagus to rectum, along with liver, skin and lymphoid organs including spleen. Each autopsy specimen was cut in two, with one portion flash-frozen in liquid nitrogen and the remainder formalin-fixed, and the outer muscle layers of GI specimens were removed. Genomic DNA was extracted from frozen tissues using the Mag-Bind Blood & Tissue DNA HDQ 96 Kit on a Chemagic 360 or the DNeasy Blood & Tissue Kit. Extracted DNA was further purified with the Genomic DNA Clean & Concentrator-25 kit because of concern about red blood cell contamination.

Library prep was done by the immunoSEQ multiplex PCR assay. Adaptive Biotechnologies performed TCRbeta CDR3 sequencing at survey depth and reported CDR3 sequences, V/J genes, productive frequency, and template counts. TCR beta CDR3 regions were amplified from genomic DNA instead of RNA. The original pipeline was this. Jensen-Shannon divergence served to quantify pairwise repertoire overlap between tissues, with 0 meaning identical and 1 meaning complete divergence. Tissues were clustered by single-linkage agglomerative hierarchical clustering of pairwise JSD values and displayed as dendrograms. All patient samples were analyzed with GLIPH2 using simulation_depth 1000, kmer_min_depth 3 and cdr3_length_cutoff 8, and only groups containing more than two unique CDR3s were kept. A standardized tissue-overlap score was generated by extrapolating Jaccard GLIPH-group overlap across patients to a standard repertoire size of 1000 clones. Linear mixed-effect models, with tissue as a fixed effect and individual as a random effect, were used to test how diversity related to clinical or experimental variables. The clones in this table, taken by TCRdb from immuneACCESS, are in-frame only. Not every clone is retained; where verified, under half of the shortfall comes from an unresolved V gene, and the cause of the rest is unknown. The V and J calls and clone size were taken over from that table, and D and trimming were inferred from the DNA. Here the sample has some 24,000 clones; roughly 80% occur a single time. Roughly 7.7% of the sample is held by the ten biggest clonotypes.

Broader findings and caveats from the paper: The study did not establish which tissue TCRs were alloreactive or antigen-specific, and some clones may have been host cells that persisted. Blood and spleen T cells captured only a limited portion of the TCR repertoire detected in tissues, in both patients and mice. Within patients, how anatomically similar tissues were was a major factor shaping TCR repertoire composition, regardless of disease or transplant status. Blood samples were not available from the non-GVHD comparator patients. A small and clinically heterogeneous patient cohort was studied, and sampling depth was acknowledged as a limitation. Few T cell clones were found to be shared across patients, but shared repertoire signatures across patients were revealed in a tissue-specific fashion by motif-based clustering.

CDR1 MNHEY and CDR2 SVGEGT are derived from the germline V gene. The trim is 6 bases for V and 2 bases for J, with a gap of 17 bases between the germline ends. The CDR3 contains 16 residues, cysteine and phenylalanine counted. The kept DNA is CDR3 alone, 48 bases in frame from the first base. The chain is made from TRBV6-2 or TRBV6-3 and TRBJ1-5, with no D gene named confidently. This TCR was sampled from a female donor at least 60 years old with lung cancer. The sequencing used tissue from the ileum, collected at autopsy. The DNA is TGTGCCAGCAGCCTGAACACAGACCGAGGCAATCAGCCCCAGCATTTT. This codes for CASSLNTDRGNQPQHF.